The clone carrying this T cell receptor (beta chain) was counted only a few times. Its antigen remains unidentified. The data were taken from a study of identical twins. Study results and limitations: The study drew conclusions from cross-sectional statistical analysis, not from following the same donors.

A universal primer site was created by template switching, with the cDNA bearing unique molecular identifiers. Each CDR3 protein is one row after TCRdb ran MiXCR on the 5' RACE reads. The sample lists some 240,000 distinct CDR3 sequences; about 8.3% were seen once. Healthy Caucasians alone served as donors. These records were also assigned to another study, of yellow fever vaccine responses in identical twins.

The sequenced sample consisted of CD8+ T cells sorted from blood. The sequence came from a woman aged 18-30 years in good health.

DNA of the CDR3: TGTGCCAGCAGCGGGGACGGCGGGGGGGTAGGCGAGCAGTACTTC. This gives the protein CASSGDGGGVGEQYF. This chain connects TRBV9 to TRBJ2-7; TRBD2 matches at 9 bases. The CDR3 is 15 residues long. CDR1 and CDR2 (germline): SGDLS, YYNGEE. V shed 3 bases and J 6 bases; nucleotides not matched to a gene: 10.